These T cell receptor beta chains were read from a single sample in a study of identical twins. TCRdb re-analysed the 5' RACE reads in MiXCR, keeping a single row per CDR3 protein. There are about 690,000 distinct CDR3 sequences in the sample; roughly 6% occur only once, and approximately 1.6% lies in the top ten. Sequencing input: naive T cells sorted from blood. The receptors derive from a man in his late teens or twenties in good health. Each CDR3 is given with its conserved first and last residue. The order of the fields is D gene, V gene, clone size, J gene, CDR3 DNA, CDR3 protein. The D gene is left open where the match is weak. Clone size is shown for a subset of rows, as once, few, many or a class of expanded clone.

TRBD2,TRBV5-1,NA,TRBJ2-1,TGCGCCAGCAGCTTGGGGCGGTCTATTCCCGGGACTAGCGGGAGGGCCCTGAATGAGCAGTTCTTC,CASSLGRSIPGTSGRALNEQFF
TRBD1,TRBV27,many,TRBJ2-3,TGTGCCAGCAGTCCCCAACCGACAGGGGGGGCGGATACGCAGTATTTT,CASSPQPTGGADTQYF
NA,TRBV5-1,NA,TRBJ2-1,TGCGCCAGCAGCTTGGGAGGGGCGAGCTCCTACAATGAGCAGTTCTTC,CASSLGGASSYNEQFF
TRBD1,TRBV10-2,many,TRBJ2-1,TGCGCCAGCAGTGGGGGGGGACAGGGCGAATTTGCCTCCTACAATGAGCAGTTCTTC,CASSGGGQGEFASYNEQFF
NA,TRBV11-2,many,TRBJ2-3,TGTGCCAGCAGCTTGTTTGCCTTAACAGATACGCAGTATTTT,CASSLFALTDTQYF
NA,TRBV30,NA,TRBJ1-1,TGTGCTTGGGGGCCCGGGGGAGCTTTCTTT,CAWGPGGAFF
NA,TRBV11-2,few,TRBJ2-2,TGTGCCAGCGTCCCAGAGGGGCAGAACACCGGGGAGCTGTTTTTT,CASVPEGQNTGELFF
TRBD2,TRBV20-1,many,TRBJ2-1,TGCAGTGCTACCCTCATCCCTGGGACTAGCGGAATCTACAATGAGCAGTTCTTC,CSATLIPGTSGIYNEQFF
TRBD2,TRBV6-1,few,TRBJ2-7,TGTGCCAGCAGCTTGAGGACTAGCGGGAGGGGGGACGAGCAGTACTTC,CASSLRTSGRGDEQYF
NA,TRBV20-1,NA,TRBJ1-1,TGCAGAGGAGGTCCGACGTCTCAAATGAACACTGAAGCTTTCTTT,CRGGPTSQMNTEAFF
TRBD2,TRBV6-5,many,TRBJ2-5,TGTGCCAGCAGTGACTCCCCACTAGCGGGAGGGGAGACCCAGTACTTC,CASSDSPLAGGETQYF
TRBD1,TRBV27,many,TRBJ2-2,TGTGCCAGCAGGGCCCCGGGACAGGGGGCCACCGGGGAGCTGTTTTTT,CASRAPGQGATGELFF
NA,TRBV7-7,NA,TRBJ2-3,TGTGCCAGCAGCTTAGGTCCAATAGCTACAGATACGCAGTATTTT,CASSLGPIATDTQYF
TRBD1,TRBV7-9,many,TRBJ2-3,TGTGCCAGCAGCAAAGACAGGGCGTACAACGCAGATACGCAGTATTTT,CASSKDRAYNADTQYF
NA,TRBV29-1,many,TRBJ2-5,TGCAGCGTTGCGGCCACTGAGACCCAGTACTTC,CSVAATETQYF
TRBD2,TRBV5-1,NA,TRBJ2-3,TGCGCCAGCACCCTTAGCGGGAAGACCACAGATACGCAGTATTTT,CASTLSGKTTDTQYF
NA,TRBV29-1,many,TRBJ2-5,TGCAGCGTTGAAGTGATCAGTGGAGAGACCCAGTACTTC,CSVEVISGETQYF
NA,TRBV12-3/TRBV12-4,many,TRBJ2-3,TGTGCCAGCAGTTTAGACAGCACAGATACGCAGTATTTT,CASSLDSTDTQYF
NA,TRBV7-9,few,TRBJ2-7,TGTGCCAGCAGCTTTTGGTCAACTTGGCACGAGCAGTACTTC,CASSFWSTWHEQYF
TRBD1,TRBV5-1,once,TRBJ2-7,TGCGCCAGCAGGAGACCGCGGGACAGGGAAAGCGAGCAGTACTTC,CASRRPRDRESEQYF
NA,TRBV7-9,NA,TRBJ2-3,TGTGCCAGCAGCTTAGCGCGACTCCCAGAAGTGTATTTT,CASSLARLPEVYF
TRBD1,TRBV5-1,many,TRBJ2-3,TGCGCCAGCAGCTTACAGACAGGGGCCCCAGATACGCAGTATTTT,CASSLQTGAPDTQYF
NA,TRBV4-3,many,TRBJ2-1,TGCGCCAGCAGCAGGGGGGAGAACAACTACAATGAGCAGTTCTTC,CASSRGENNYNEQFF
NA,TRBV4-1,many,TRBJ1-1,TGCGCCAGCAGCCAGAATATGGGTCGGACGACCGAAGCTTTCTTT,CASSQNMGRTTEAFF
TRBD2,TRBV9,many,TRBJ2-3,TGTGCCAGCAGCGTAAATCCGGGACTAGAGGCCCCTGCGCAGTATTTT,CASSVNPGLEAPAQYF
NA,TRBV24-1,many,TRBJ1-5,TGTGCCACCAGTGCCTTGCGGCGGGCAGCTTATAGCAATCAGCCCCAGCATTTT,CATSALRRAAYSNQPQHF
TRBD1,TRBV5-1,NA,TRBJ1-1,TGCGCCACCTCGGGAGGACAGGGGTCCTTGAACACTGAAGCTTTCTTT,CATSGGQGSLNTEAFF
NA,TRBV4-3,many,TRBJ2-1,TGCGCCAGCAGCCAATCATTTCGCGCCGGGAGCCATGAGCAGTTCTTC,CASSQSFRAGSHEQFF
TRBD2,TRBV29-1,many,TRBJ2-6,TGCAGCGTTGATGTTGGCGGGGGCGTCCTGACTTTC,CSVDVGGGVLTF
NA,TRBV5-1,many,TRBJ2-3,TGCGCCAGCAGCTTGGGGGGAGCCCCAGATACGCAGTATTTT,CASSLGGAPDTQYF
NA,TRBV5-5,few,TRBJ1-6,TGTGCCAGCACCCATTGGGGTACTGATTCACCCCTCCACTTT,CASTHWGTDSPLHF
TRBD2,TRBV7-9,NA,TRBJ2-2,TGTGCCAGCAGCCCACCCGGGACTAGCGGGACCGGGGAGCTGTTTTTT,CASSPPGTSGTGELFF
NA,TRBV18,NA,TRBJ2-1,TGTGCCAGCTCACGGTTCCGGGTGGAGGAGCAGTTCTTC,CASSRFRVEEQFF
NA,TRBV20-1,few,TRBJ2-1,TGCAGTGCTACCGGGTCCCGGTCCTACAATGAGCAGTTCTTC,CSATGSRSYNEQFF
TRBD1,TRBV5-6,many,TRBJ2-2,TGTGCCAGCGGGACAGACATCAACACCGGGGAGCTGTTTTTT,CASGTDINTGELFF
TRBD1,TRBV5-5,NA,TRBJ2-3,TGTGCCAGCAGCTTGGACTACGGGACAGAATATTTT,CASSLDYGTEYF
NA,TRBV7-2,NA,TRBJ2-3,TGTGCCAGCAGCTTAGCGATAGCGGACTCTAGCACAGATACGCAGTATTTT,CASSLAIADSSTDTQYF
TRBD1,TRBV7-2,many,TRBJ2-1,TGTGCCAGCAGTTCCGACAGGGGGTCTTACAATGAGCAGTTCTTC,CASSSDRGSYNEQFF
TRBD2,TRBV29-1,many,TRBJ2-3,TGCAGCGTTGAGAGTACTAGCGATCTCACAGATACGCAGTATTTT,CSVESTSDLTDTQYF
NA,TRBV4-1,NA,TRBJ1-3,TGCGCCAGTGTCCCGCAGAGTCTCTCTGGAAACACCATATATTTT,CASVPQSLSGNTIYF
NA,TRBV4-1,many,TRBJ2-2,TGCGCCAGCAGCCAAGGGGAATTGCGCGGGGAGCTGTTTTTT,CASSQGELRGELFF
TRBD1,TRBV5-1,few,TRBJ1-2,TGCGCCAGCAGCTCCCCCCAGGGGGCCGGCTATGGCTACACCTTC,CASSSPQGAGYGYTF
NA,TRBV5-1,few,TRBJ1-2,TGCGCCAGCAGCCTGGCCCAGGGGAGCGGCTACACCTTC,CASSLAQGSGYTF
TRBD2,TRBV29-1,many,TRBJ2-2,TGCAGCGTTGAATTTAAGGCTAGCGGAAACACCGGGGAGCTGTTTTTT,CSVEFKASGNTGELFF
TRBD2,TRBV11-1,many,TRBJ2-2,TGTGCCAGCAGCTCGTGGACTAGCGGGATATCCGCGGAGACCGGGGAGCTGTTTTTT,CASSSWTSGISAETGELFF
TRBD1,TRBV20-1,many,TRBJ1-4,TGCAGTGCTCAGACAGGGTCCAATGAAAAACTGTTTTTT,CSAQTGSNEKLFF
NA,TRBV27,NA,TRBJ2-1,TGTGCCAGCAGTCCCCAAACTAGATCGATTGAGCAGTTCTTC,CASSPQTRSIEQFF
NA,TRBV5-5,few,TRBJ1-1,TGTGCCAGCAGCTTGTCGGCGCGGGACACTGAAGCTTTCTTT,CASSLSARDTEAFF
NA,TRBV7-2,many,TRBJ1-2,TGTGCCAGCAGCTTGGAGGGGAACTATGGCTACACCTTC,CASSLEGNYGYTF
TRBD1,TRBV5-1,NA,TRBJ2-5,TGCGCCAGCAGCCCGGGACAGACCTCAGAGACCCAGTACTTC,CASSPGQTSETQYF
NA,TRBV20-1,many,TRBJ2-7,TGCAGTGCTACACCAAAAGACTACGAGCAGTACTTC,CSATPKDYEQYF
TRBD1,TRBV4-1,few,TRBJ1-5,TGCGCCAGCAGCCAAGGGGACAGGTCCAGCCAGCCCCAGCATTTT,CASSQGDRSSQPQHF
NA,TRBV12-3/TRBV12-4,many,TRBJ2-2,TGTGCCAGCAGTTTATTTTCGGGGGCTGGCGGGGAGCTGTTTTTT,CASSLFSGAGGELFF
NA,TRBV20-1,many,TRBJ2-3,TGCAGTGCTAGAGTTCAACCTAGCACAGATACGCAGTATTTT,CSARVQPSTDTQYF
TRBD2,TRBV5-4,NA,TRBJ2-7,TGTGCCAGCAGCCCATCAACTAGCGGGAGTAAGTACGAGCAGTACTTC,CASSPSTSGSKYEQYF
TRBD1,TRBV5-1,few,TRBJ2-5,TGCGCCAGCAAAACAGGGGTCCAAGAGACCCAGTACTTC,CASKTGVQETQYF
NA,TRBV5-1,NA,TRBJ1-2,TGCGCCAGCAGCTTGGAGGGAGGTAACTATGGCTACACCTTC,CASSLEGGNYGYTF
NA,TRBV12-3/TRBV12-4,many,TRBJ1-1,TGTGCCAGCGTGGGGGTGGCTGAAGCTTTCTTT,CASVGVAEAFF
NA,TRBV4-3,many,TRBJ2-2,TGCGCCAGCAGCCAAGGGTCCACATACGGGGCAGGGGAGCTGTTTTTT,CASSQGSTYGAGELFF